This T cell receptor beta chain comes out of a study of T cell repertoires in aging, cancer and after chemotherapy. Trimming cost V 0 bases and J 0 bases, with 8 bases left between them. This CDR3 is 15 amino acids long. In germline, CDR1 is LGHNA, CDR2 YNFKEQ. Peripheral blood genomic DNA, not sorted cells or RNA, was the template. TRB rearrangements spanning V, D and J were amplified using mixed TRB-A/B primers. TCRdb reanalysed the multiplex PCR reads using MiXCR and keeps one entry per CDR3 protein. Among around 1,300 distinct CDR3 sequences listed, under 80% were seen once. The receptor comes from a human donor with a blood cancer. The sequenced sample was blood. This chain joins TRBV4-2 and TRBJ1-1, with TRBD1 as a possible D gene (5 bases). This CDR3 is CASSQDGDLNTEAFF. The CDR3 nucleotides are TGTGCCAGCAGCCAAGATGGGGACCTGAACACTGAAGCTTTCTTT.